These 27 T cell receptor beta chains came from one sample sequenced in a study of blood T cells in healthy people across ages. It was with a sample-barcoded 5' primer and a J-beta primer mix that a second PCR of about 6 to 12 cycles was run. Each CDR3 protein gets one entry after TCRdb re-called the 5' RACE reads with MiXCR. The table includes hundreds of thousands of distinct CDR3 sequences, around 32% detected once. Sequencing used blood. The receptor set was obtained from an elderly woman in good health.

This clonotype was found many times. The rearrangement uses TRBV3-1 and TRBJ2-1; 8 bases are a match to TRBD2. The V gene's germline CDR1 is LGHDT and CDR2 YNNKEL (reference sequence). This CDR3 has 15 amino acids. The V and J ends lost 5 bases and 4 bases, in that order; junction bases with no gene match: 7. The CDR3 spells CASSARGALYNEQFF. The CDR3 DNA reads TGTGCCAGCAGCGCGCGGGGGGCCCTTTACAATGAGCAGTTCTTC.

With regard to this clonotype: A clone one base away is much larger, so this may be a read error. V is TRBV30 and J is TRBJ2-5; possibly TRBD2 for D (5 bases). The J call is uncertain, as TRBJ2-1 better fits the DNA end. The germline V gene encodes CDR1 GTSNPN and CDR2 SVGIG (reference sequence). The CDR3 extends over 14 amino acids. The CDR3 nucleotides are TGTGCCTGGAACGGACGACTAACTCAAGAGACCCAGTTCTTC. Amino acids: CAWNGRLTQETQFF.

This clonotype was counted ten times or more. This may be a read error: a much more frequent sequence differs by one nucleotide. The chain links TRBV20-1 to TRBJ2-5; no definite D call. Trimming stripped 0 bases from V and 2 bases from J, with 13 bases between. The CDR3 sequence is 15 residues long. Germline CDR1 and CDR2: DFQATT and SNEGSKA (reference sequence). The CDR3 protein is CSAREGSTFQETQYF. The CDR3 DNA reads TGCAGTGCTAGAGAGGGCTCAACCTTTCAAGAGACCCAGTACTTC.

The chain has TRBV9 and TRBJ1-5; D call uncertain. Between the trimmed V and J ends, which lost 5 bases and 5 bases, there was a span of 11 bases. CDR1 and CDR2 (germline): SGDLS, YYNGEE. This CDR3 comprises 13 residues. CDR3 nucleotide sequence: TGTGCCAGCAGTACAGAAATGTATCAGCCCCAGCATTTT. It encodes CASSTEMYQPQHF.

In this sample, this clonotype turned up many times. The V and J genes are TRBV2 and TRBJ2-1; perhaps TRBD1 as D (6 bases). CDR3 length: 13 residues. Germline CDR1 SNHLY, CDR2 FYNNEI. The ends were cut back, 6 bases at V and 4 bases at J, with 10 bases in the middle. CDR3 residues: CASRGDRYNEQFF. CDR3 sequence (DNA): TGTGCCAGCAGGGGCGACAGGTACAATGAGCAGTTCTTC.

There are many counts of this clonotype. The rearrangement joins TRBV6-5 to TRBJ2-3, with D tentatively TRBD1 (5 bases). Trimming removed 6 bases at V and 0 bases at J, with 13 bases between. The germline CDR1 and CDR2 sequences are MNHEY and SVGAGI. The CDR3 runs 15 residues. The chain's CDR3 is CASSAGRASTDTQYF. DNA for the CDR3: TGTGCCAGCAGCGCCGGCAGGGCAAGCACAGATACGCAGTATTTT.

This clonotype was counted only a few times. A read error is possible here, since a much larger clone lies one base away. The rearrangement links TRBV7-9 to TRBJ2-1; 8 bases agree with TRBD2. The last part of the DNA fits TRBJ2-7 better; the J call may be wrong. The germline V gene encodes CDR1 SEHNR and CDR2 FQNEAQ (reference sequence). This CDR3 has 17 residues. The CDR3, as DNA: TGTGCCAGCAGCCGCGGAGCGGGGGTTCGCTCCTACAATGAGCAGTACTTC. As protein: CASSRGAGVRSYNEQYF.

The sample holds many counts of this clonotype. The CDR3 reads CASSSQRQGSQPQHF. The CDR3 DNA follows: TGTGCCAGCAGCTCCCAACGACAGGGATCCCAGCCCCAGCATTTT. The V gene is TRBV12-3 or TRBV12-4, the J gene TRBJ1-5; 7 bases match TRBD1. The CDR3 runs to 15 residues. Trimming took 6 bases from V and 7 from J; bases not matched to a gene: 12.

This clonotype was detected many times. The chain links TRBV15 to TRBJ2-3; D is unresolved. Germline values: CDR1 LNHNV, CDR2 YYDKDF (reference sequence). V was trimmed by 1 base and J by 3 bases, leaving 8 bases between them. This CDR3 is built from 14 residues. CDR3 protein: CATSRGTVTDTQYF. CDR3 bases: TGTGCCACCAGCAGAGGAACTGTAACAGATACGCAGTATTTT.

This clonotype was counted a few times. This sequence joins TRBV9 and TRBJ1-4; 11 bases are a match to TRBD1. The V gene's germline CDR1 is SGDLS and CDR2 YYNGEE. The CDR3 covers 14 residues. Trimming removed 2 bases from V and 8 bases from J; junction bases left unmatched: 2. CDR3 in DNA: TGTGCCAGCAGCGTGGGACAGGGGGAGGAAAAACTGTTTTTT. The encoded protein is CASSVGQGEEKLFF.

In its sample, this clonotype was seen a few times. The chain joins TRBV7-9 to TRBJ2-7; tentatively, D is TRBD1 (6 bases). Per the germline V gene, CDR1 is SEHNR and CDR2 is FQNEAQ (reference sequence). There are 20 residues in the CDR3. V lost 7 bases to trimming and J lost 2 bases, with 33 bases between them. The CDR3 bases are TGTGCCAGCACCTCCCTCCCCTTTTCATTCCGGGACAAAGAAGCCTACGAGCAGTACTTC. Translation: CASTSLPFSFRDKEAYEQYF.

The V and J genes are TRBV5-1 and TRBJ2-2; TRBD1 aligns across 7 bases. V was pared by 6 bases and J by 6 bases, with 2 bases of the junction left unmatched. The CDR3 has 12 amino acids. Germline loops: CDR1 SGHRS, CDR2 YFSETQ. CDR3 in DNA: TGCGCCAGCACGAGGGGGCCCGGGGAGCTGTTTTTT. This translates into CASTRGPGELFF.

This clonotype was recorded many times. This chain links TRBV6-5 with TRBJ2-1; D tentatively fits TRBD1 or TRBD2 (6 bases each). Trimming shortened V by 7 bases and J by 5 bases, and 18 bases separated the two germline ends. The length of the CDR3 is 15 residues. CDR1 and CDR2 from the germline V gene are MNHEY and SVGAGI. The CDR3 DNA follows: TGTGCCAGCACCACCGCCCCGGGGGCCGACAATGAGCAGTTCTTC. Translated, it gives CASTTAPGADNEQFF.

The chain joins TRBV12-3 or TRBV12-4 to TRBJ2-3, with D perhaps TRBD1 (6 bases). Trimming stripped 2 bases from V and 4 bases from J, with 16 bases between. The length of the CDR3 is 16 residues. The CDR3 DNA reads TGTGCCAGCAGTTTAAGGGCGAGGGGGAACGCAGATACGCAGTATTTT. It yields the protein CASSLRARGNADTQYF.

CDR3 region: CASSLLGAGAQHF. CDR3 coding DNA: TGTGCCAGCAGCCTCCTGGGGGCGGGAGCCCAGCATTTT. The V and J genes are TRBV5-6 and TRBJ1-5; D perhaps matches TRBD1 (6 bases). Germline V gives CDR1 SGHDT, CDR2 YYEEEE. The CDR3 covers 13 residues. The V end lost 4 bases, the J end lost 11 bases, and 16 bases lay between the germline ends.

This clonotype has at least ten counts. This sequence joins TRBV7-2 and TRBJ2-1; TRBD2 agrees at 8 bases. The germline V gene encodes CDR1 SGHTA and CDR2 FQGNSA. V lost 3 bases, J lost 7 bases, and 8 bases stayed unmatched. This CDR3 has 15 residues. The CDR3 sequence is CASSLSTQRGNEQFF. CDR3 in DNA: TGTGCCAGCAGCTTGTCAACCCAGCGGGGGAATGAGCAGTTCTTC. The full variable domain, in which reference TRBV7-2 and TRBJ2-1 provide the parts outside the CDR3, is GAGVSQSPSNKVTEKGKDVELRCDPISGHTALYWYRQSLGQGLEFLIYFQGNSAPDKSGLPSDRFSAERTGGSVSTLTIQRTQQEDSAVYLCASSLSTQRGNEQFFGPGTRLTVL.

This chain links TRBV6-2 or TRBV6-3 with TRBJ2-3; 11 nucleotides align to TRBD1. The CDR3 runs to 18 residues. The V and J ends lost 10 bases and 2 bases, in that order; junction bases with no gene match: 17. CDR1 MNHEY and CDR2 SVGEGT come from the germline V gene. The DNA for the CDR3 is TGTGCCACCGAGGACAGGGGGCGAATTCTAACGACCACAGATACGCAGTATTTT. Encoded protein: CATEDRGRILTTTDTQYF.

This clonotype appeared many times. The gene calls are TRBV10-3 and TRBJ2-3; D gene ambiguous. The ends were cut back, 3 bases at V and 3 bases at J, with 13 bases in the middle. The CDR3 consists of 15 residues. In germline, CDR1 is ENHRY, CDR2 SYGVKD. The CDR3 bases are TGTGCCATCAGTGACTCAGGACGTGGGACAGATACGCAGTATTTT. It encodes CAISDSGRGTDTQYF.

The CDR3 DNA sequence: TGTGCCATCAGTGAGGCTGGGAACACTGAAGCTTTCTTT. This gives the protein CAISEAGNTEAFF. The chain joins TRBV10-3 to TRBJ1-1; unclear D gene. Germline loops: CDR1 ENHRY, CDR2 SYGVKD. Trimming left V 2 bases short and J 1 base short, with 5 bases between. There are 13 residues in the CDR3.

In this sample, this clonotype turned up once. This chain connects TRBV7-6 to TRBJ2-3; D is possibly TRBD1 (5 bases). Germline V gene data show CDR1 as SGHVS and CDR2 as FNYEAQ. V lost 3 bases and J 2 bases, leaving 9 bases between the germline ends. The length of the CDR3 is 14 residues. The CDR3 here is CASSFDSLTDTQYF. DNA for the CDR3: TGTGCCAGCAGCTTCGACAGCCTCACAGATACGCAGTATTTT. Using reference TRBV7-6 and TRBJ2-3 for the parts outside the CDR3, the full variable domain is GAGVSQSPRYKVTKRGQDVALRCDPISGHVSLYWYRQALGQGPEFLTYFNYEAQQDKSGLPNDRFSAERPEGSISTLTIQRTEQRDSAMYRCASSFDSLTDTQYFGPGTRLTVL.

This clonotype was detected ten times or more. J is TRBJ1-5 and V is TRBV20-1; D gene ambiguous. The CDR3 contains 15 residues. Germline CDR1 reads DFQATT; CDR2 reads SNEGSKA (reference sequence). Trimming cost V 1 base and J 5 bases, with 15 bases left between them. The CDR3 sequence: CSARAGGRVDQPQHF. The CDR3 nucleotides are TGCAGTGCTAGAGCCGGCGGTCGGGTTGATCAGCCCCAGCATTTT.

A remark on this clonotype: A much larger clone differs from this one at a single base, so this may be a read error. Here the CDR3 reads CASSLGQGTYNEQYF. The CDR3 coding sequence is TGTGCCAGCAGCCTAGGACAGGGGACCTACAATGAGCAGTACTTC. The chain is built from TRBV11-3 and TRBJ2-5; 9 bases align to TRBD1. Trimming removed 5 bases from V and 11 bases from J; junction bases left unmatched: 15. Germline CDR1 and CDR2: SGHNT and YENEEA. The CDR3 has 15 residues.

The chain links TRBV5-1 to TRBJ2-7; 7 nucleotides match TRBD1. This CDR3 has 15 residues. Trimming at V came to 2 bases and at J to 7 bases, leaving 12 bases not matched to a gene. Germline CDR1 is SGHRS and CDR2 is YFSETQ. In DNA form, the CDR3 reads TGCGCCAGCAGCTTCCCGTCGGGGACAGTCTGGGAGCAGTACTTC. Amino acids: CASSFPSGTVWEQYF.

Note on this clonotype: This may stem from a read error, because a much larger clone lies one nucleotide away. V is TRBV7-2 and J is TRBJ1-2, with a tentative D call TRBD1 (5 bases). Trimming left V 0 bases short and J 3 bases short, with 8 bases between. CDR1 and CDR2 (germline): SGHTA, FQGNSA. This CDR3 is built from 14 residues. CDR3 amino acids: CASSLAQGHYGYTF. The CDR3 DNA follows: TGTGCCAGCAGCTTAGCCCAGGGCCACTATGGCTACACCTTC.

This chain links TRBV19 with TRBJ1-4; unclear D gene. The germline V gene encodes CDR1 LNHDA and CDR2 SQIVND (reference sequence). The CDR3 totals 12 residues. V was trimmed by 6 bases and J by 7 bases, leaving 9 bases between them. Here the CDR3 reads CASSPSSEKLFF. DNA of the CDR3: TGTGCCAGTAGCCCGTCGAGTGAAAAACTGTTTTTT.

J is TRBJ2-5 and V is TRBV25-1; 8 nucleotides match TRBD2. From germline, CDR1 is MGHDK and CDR2 SYGVNS. The CDR3 is 16 amino acids. With V trimmed by 3 bases and J by 12 bases, 18 bases remained unmatched. The CDR3 DNA sequence: TGTGCCAGCAGTGAGCGTCGACTAAGCGGGGGCTACGAGAAGTACTTC. Its translation is CASSERRLSGGYEKYF.

Concerning this clonotype itself: This may be a read error, as it is one base from a much larger clone. The V and J genes are TRBV12-3 or TRBV12-4 and TRBJ2-3; D might be TRBD1 or TRBD2, each matching 6 bases. The length of the CDR3 is 15 residues. The CDR3 reads CASSLEGGPTDMQYF. Written as DNA, the CDR3 is TGTGCCAGCAGTTTAGAGGGGGGCCCCACAGATATGCAGTATTTT.